What follows describes a single T cell receptor (beta chain). The specificity of this receptor is unknown. No base-level quality is on record; no much larger clone is a single base apart. As an off-target read in a library built for alpha chains, this beta chain has a frequency of little significance. The entry originates in a study of spatial heterogeneity in lung cancer (dated by TCRdb to about 2019). Looking at the study overall: Beta-chain transcripts were consistently detected in greater numbers than alpha-chain transcripts, which likely reflected higher beta-chain transcript abundance. TCR alpha and beta repertoires were quantitatively compared across multiple tumor regions, matched nontumor lung and blood in non-small cell lung cancer. In the raw uncorrected reads, each unique combination of TCR and UMI appeared on average more than ten times. Both alpha and beta chains were TCR-sequenced in approximately 200 tumor regions, 64 matched nontumor lung samples and 55 to 60 PBMC samples obtained at surgery. Nonsynonymous mutation counts, determined by whole-exome sequencing of tumor tissue, were related to features of the TCR repertoire. In tumor regions, TCR transcript counts showed a strong correlation with a T cell transcriptional module score from matched bulk RNA-seq. General findings and caveats noted by the study authors: The count of ubiquitous expanded TCRs correlated with the count of ubiquitous nonsynonymous mutations, and the count of regional expanded TCRs correlated with the count of regional nonsynonymous mutations. A correlation was observed between the number of expanded intratumoral alpha and beta TCRs and the tumor nonsynonymous mutation count. TCR-seq was estimated to cover only around 6.4% of tumor T cells for alpha chains and approximately 12% for beta chains. Additional single-cell paired TCR alpha and beta sequencing was considered necessary to confirm, at a functional level, the hypothesis that regional TCRs recognize regional mutations.

The method was 5' RACE. The listed sequencing device is NextSeq 500. In the TCR library protocol, a unique molecular identifier was attached to each TCR cDNA molecule so that PCR and sequencing errors could be corrected. The authors processed their data as follows. TCR identification, UMI-based error correction and CDR3 extraction were performed with Decombinator tools. TCRs above a frequency of 2 per 1,000, corresponding to the top 1% of the tumor frequency distribution, were defined as expanded. Expanded tumor TCRs statistically deemed absent (corrected P<0.05) from at least one tumor region were classed as regional, and all other expanded tumor TCRs were classed as ubiquitous. Rényi diversity was computed with the R vegan package after subsampling each repertoire 100 times to 5,000 TCRs. CDR3 similarity networks were built from amino acid triplet string-kernel similarity, connecting CDR3s with pairwise similarity above 0.82. TCRdb reprocessed the public reads (quality trimming at Q25 with fastp, clone calling with MiXCR) and kept in-frame beta chains. Each entry merges the rows of one CDR3 protein and shows their most common DNA and genes. For this entry, the V and J calls and clone size follow TCRdb and not the study's own pipeline. The sample profile shows 950 to 1,500 distinct CDR3 sequences; around a third of them were found once. The biggest ten clones account for around 32% of the sample.

The CDR3 measures 15 amino acids from cysteine to phenylalanine. CDR3 DNA is the only sequence kept; it has 45 bases, read in frame from the first base. Cut back by 1 base and 4 bases, the V and J ends lie 14 bases apart. The germline V gene provides CDR1 SGHRS and CDR2 YFSETQ. This specimen's time point label, interpreted: sample taken at primary tumor resection. Samples were obtained from 65 to 90 patients with early-stage, untreated non-small cell lung cancer from the lung TRACERx cohort. For TCR sequencing, whole RNA was extracted from tumor and nontumor lung tissue, or from cryopreserved PBMC samples, and no cell sorting was done. Patients were selected for TCR sequencing only if sufficient RNA was available from at least two tumor regions. Before selection, tumor and adjacent nontumor lung specimens were reviewed by a lung pathologist.

This TCR was recovered from a male donor with early-stage non-small cell lung cancer. Recombination joined TRBV5-1 with TRBJ1-2; TRBD1 is possibly the D segment (6 matching bases). The sample here was lung tumor tissue, taken at surgery. The nucleotide sequence reads as follows: TGCGCCAGCAGCTTGAGCGGGGGCGCCAGCTATGGCTACACCTTC. This translates into CASSLSGGASYGYTF.